What follows are 2 T cell receptor beta chains derived from one specimen sequenced in a study of PD-1 blockade in classical Hodgkin lymphoma. Time point given: newly diagnosed, previously untreated cHL patient sample. The method was immunoSEQ multiplex PCR; TCRdb's version includes in-frame clones alone and lacks a portion of them. The sample has 70,000 or so clones, over 90% seen once. The source material was peripheral blood mononuclear cells (PBMCs). All receptors derive from a human donor with classical Hodgkin lymphoma.

The chain uses TRBV11-2 and TRBJ2-7; TRBD2 is a possible D gene (6 bases). The CDR3 runs to 14 residues. Germline CDR1 and CDR2: SGHAT and FQNNGV. V was pared by 0 bases and J by 6 bases, with 12 bases between. The CDR3 DNA sequence: TGTGCCAGCAGCTTAGATTGGCAGGGAGGCGAGCAGTACTTC. Its protein product is CASSLDWQGGEQYF.

This chain joins TRBV18 and TRBJ1-4; D remains ambiguous. The germline V and J ends were trimmed by 3 bases and 0 bases, with 14 bases remaining between them. This CDR3 comprises 17 residues. Germline values: CDR1 KGHSH, CDR2 LQKENI. CDR3 residues: CASSPVQQEATNEKLFF. For the CDR3, the DNA is TGTGCCAGCTCACCGGTCCAGCAGGAAGCAACTAATGAAAAACTGTTTTTT.